This TCR beta chain was identified in a study of cytomegalovirus exposure and HLA in healthy donors. General study results and limits: According to a subsequent analysis, TCR clusters identified in the first cohort showed a tendency to co-occur across the 120 or so validation repertoires.

V lost 0 bases to trimming and J lost 0 bases; unmatched junction nucleotides: 6. The CDR3 consists of 17 residues. Germline V gene data show CDR1 as SGHDT and CDR2 as YYEEEE. The donors were part of the validation cohort of 100 to 150 subjects. That cohort was separate from the first cohort, which comprised 500 to 700 subjects. Of note for this clone: Antigen: not known.

Clones were sequenced by immunoSEQ multiplex PCR, and TCRdb holds only the in-frame ones, with some missing. Of about 63,000 clones in the sample, roughly nine tenths were seen once. This chain uses TRBV5-6 with TRBJ2-3, with 8 bases identical to TRBD1. The TCR sequence derives from a young woman in good health and CMV-seronegative. Specimen: PBMCs. The CDR3 DNA reads TGTGCCAGCAGCTTGGCAGTGACAGGGGCTAGCACAGATACGCAGTATTTT. This encodes CASSLAVTGASTDTQYF.